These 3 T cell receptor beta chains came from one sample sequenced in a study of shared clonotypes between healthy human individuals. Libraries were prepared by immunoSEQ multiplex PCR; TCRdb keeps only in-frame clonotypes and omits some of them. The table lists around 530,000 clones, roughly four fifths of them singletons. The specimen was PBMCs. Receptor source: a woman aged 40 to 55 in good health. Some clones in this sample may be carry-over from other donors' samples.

The CDR3 here is CASRSPLGQGSLETQYF. The CDR3 bases are TGTGCCAGTAGGAGCCCCCTGGGACAGGGGAGCTTAGAGACCCAGTACTTC. The chain carries TRBV19 and TRBJ2-5; 10 nucleotides align to TRBD1. The CDR3 totals 17 residues. In germline, CDR1 is LNHDA, CDR2 SQIVND (reference sequence). V lost 6 bases and J lost 4; bases outside the gene matches: 14.

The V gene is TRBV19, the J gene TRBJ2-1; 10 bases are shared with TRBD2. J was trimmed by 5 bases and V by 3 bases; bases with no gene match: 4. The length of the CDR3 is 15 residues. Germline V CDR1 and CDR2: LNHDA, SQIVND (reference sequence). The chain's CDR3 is CASSMGTSANNEQFF. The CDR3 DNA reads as TGTGCCAGTAGTATGGGGACTAGCGCCAACAATGAGCAGTTCTTC.

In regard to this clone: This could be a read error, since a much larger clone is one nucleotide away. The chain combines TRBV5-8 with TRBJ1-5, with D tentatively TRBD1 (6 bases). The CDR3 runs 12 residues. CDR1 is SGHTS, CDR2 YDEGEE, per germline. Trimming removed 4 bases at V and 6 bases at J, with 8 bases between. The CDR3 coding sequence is TGTGCCAGCAGCCCCAGGGGTCAGCCCCAGCATTTT. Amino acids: CASSPRGQPQHF. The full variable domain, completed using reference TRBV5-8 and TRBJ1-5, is EAGVTQSPTHLIKTRGQQATLRCSPISGHTSVYWYQQALGLGLQFLLWYDEGEERNRGNFPPRFSGRQFPNYSSELNVNALELEDSALYLCASSPRGQPQHFGDGTRLSIL.